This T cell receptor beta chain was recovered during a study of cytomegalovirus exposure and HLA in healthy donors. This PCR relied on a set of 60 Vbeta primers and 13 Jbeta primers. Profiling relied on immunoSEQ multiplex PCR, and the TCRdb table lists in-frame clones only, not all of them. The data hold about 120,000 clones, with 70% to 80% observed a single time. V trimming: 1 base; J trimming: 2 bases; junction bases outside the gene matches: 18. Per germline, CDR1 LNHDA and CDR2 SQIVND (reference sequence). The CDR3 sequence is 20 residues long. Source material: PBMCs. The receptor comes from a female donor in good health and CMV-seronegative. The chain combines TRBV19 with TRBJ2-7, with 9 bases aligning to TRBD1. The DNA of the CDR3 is TGTGCCAGTAGTATAGGGACGAACTATCCCGGGGACAGGGAGCCCTACGAGCAGTACTTC. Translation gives CASSIGTNYPGDREPYEQYF.